This is a list of T cell receptor beta chains from one sample in a study of CD8 T cells in ankylosing spondylitis. TCRdb re-called the 5' RACE reads through MiXCR, storing one row per CDR3 protein. This repertoire shows 250,000 to 400,000 distinct CDR3 sequences, around a tenth found once; its top ten account for roughly 9.2%. Sequencing was done on a sample of blood, either unsorted or a sorted T cell fraction (not recorded which). The receptors here all came from a female donor with ankylosing spondylitis or in good health (not recorded which). Both conserved end residues are part of each CDR3. Fields, in order: D gene, V gene, clone size, J gene, CDR3 protein, CDR3 DNA. D genes are given only for firm matches. Some rows mark clone size as missing; the rest say once, few, many or name a class of expanded clone.

.	TRBV10-3	many	TRBJ2-1	CANRAPPGDEQFF	TGTGCCAACCGGGCCCCTCCCGGCGATGAGCAGTTCTTC
TRBD1	TRBV28	.	TRBJ2-3	CASSLVGTGATDTQYF	TGTGCCAGCAGTTTAGTGGGGACAGGGGCTACAGATACGCAGTATTTT
TRBD2	TRBV5-1	.	TRBJ2-2	CASSSGSGRGTGELFF	TGCGCCAGCAGCTCGGGCAGCGGGAGAGGTACCGGGGAGCTGTTTTTT
.	TRBV29-1	many	TRBJ2-3	CSVEDGRSTDTQYF	TGCAGCGTTGAAGATGGGAGGAGCACAGATACGCAGTATTTT
TRBD1	TRBV9	many	TRBJ2-2	CASSQTGGGWSGELFF	TGTGCCAGCAGCCAAACAGGGGGTGGCTGGTCCGGGGAGCTGTTTTTT
.	TRBV7-6	once	TRBJ1-6	CASSSDSRNSPLHF	TGTGCCAGCAGCTCTGACTCACGAAATTCACCCCTCCACTTT
.	TRBV20-1	many	TRBJ1-6	CSAREGGNSPLHF	TGCAGTGCTAGGGAGGGCGGTAATTCACCCCTCCACTTT
.	TRBV5-1	many	TRBJ1-5	CASSLAERHHQPQHF	TGCGCCAGCAGCTTGGCCGAGAGACACCATCAGCCCCAGCATTTT
.	TRBV6-5	many	TRBJ2-1	CASSYGGYSYNEQFF	TGTGCCAGCAGTTACGGGGGCTATTCCTACAATGAGCAGTTCTTC
.	TRBV14	few	TRBJ2-1	CASSPTITFYNEQFF	TGTGCCAGCAGTCCCACGATCACCTTCTACAATGAGCAGTTCTTC
.	TRBV5-1	many	TRBJ2-1	CASSHNNEQFF	TGCGCCAGCAGCCATAACAATGAGCAGTTCTTC
.	TRBV9	many	TRBJ1-1	CASSTQGGTEAFF	TGTGCCAGCAGCACCCAAGGGGGCACTGAAGCTTTCTTT
.	TRBV5-1	few	TRBJ2-2	CASSPQTGVTGELFF	TGCGCCAGCAGCCCCCAGACGGGAGTAACCGGGGAGCTGTTTTTT
.	TRBV5-1	many	TRBJ2-7	CASSLQGQLTYEQYF	TGCGCCAGCAGCTTGCAAGGACAGCTAACCTACGAGCAGTACTTC
.	TRBV4-3	many	TRBJ2-1	CASSQEKGNEQFF	TGCGCCAGCAGCCAAGAAAAGGGCAATGAGCAGTTCTTC
.	TRBV3-1	many	TRBJ2-5	CASSQPAVHETQYF	TGTGCCAGCAGCCAACCGGCGGTTCACGAGACCCAGTACTTC
TRBD1	TRBV6-1	many	TRBJ1-6	CASSTTGTVTSPLHF	TGTGCCAGCAGTACCACCGGGACAGTAACTTCACCCCTCCACTTT
.	TRBV12-3/TRBV12-4	few	TRBJ1-5	CASSPTGGSDQPQHF	TGTGCCAGCAGTCCTACCGGGGGCTCAGATCAGCCCCAGCATTTT
.	TRBV3-1	many	TRBJ2-1	CASSQGPGPFDNEQFF	TGTGCCAGCAGCCAAGGCCCCGGACCCTTCGACAATGAGCAGTTCTTC
TRBD2	TRBV5-1	many	TRBJ2-3	CASSPGTSGGLTDTQYF	TGCGCCAGCAGCCCCGGGACTAGCGGGGGACTCACAGATACGCAGTATTTT
.	TRBV5-1	many	TRBJ2-1	CASSLGPGLDPYNEQFF	TGCGCCAGCAGCTTGGGCCCGGGACTCGACCCTTACAATGAGCAGTTCTTC
.	TRBV5-1	many	TRBJ2-2	CASSLGSRTSGELFF	TGCGCCAGCAGCCTGGGGTCAAGGACTTCCGGGGAGCTGTTTTTT
.	TRBV19	many	TRBJ2-6	CASSIRTGANVLTF	TGTGCCAGTAGTATCAGGACTGGGGCCAACGTCCTGACTTTC
TRBD2	TRBV5-1	many	TRBJ2-3	CASSFRGGGPDTDTQYF	TGCGCCAGCAGTTTCAGAGGCGGGGGACCCGACACAGATACGCAGTATTTT
.	TRBV20-1	few	TRBJ2-5	CSARDPGSNQETQYF	TGCAGTGCTAGAGATCCGGGCAGTAACCAAGAGACCCAGTACTTC
.	TRBV5-5	many	TRBJ2-2	CASSPQGLVRNTGELFF	TGTGCCAGCAGCCCCCAAGGCTTAGTAAGGAACACCGGGGAGCTGTTTTTT
.	TRBV7-6	many	TRBJ2-1	CASSSLPGGRFNEQFF	TGTGCCAGCAGCTCCCTCCCGGGGGGCAGGTTCAATGAGCAGTTCTTC
TRBD1	TRBV29-1	many	TRBJ2-5	CSVHVVLGQETIQETQYF	TGCAGCGTTCACGTAGTCTTAGGACAGGAGACAATTCAAGAGACCCAGTACTTC
.	TRBV20-1	many	TRBJ1-2	CSARDKDGYTF	TGCAGTGCTAGAGACAAAGATGGCTACACCTTC
.	TRBV28	.	TRBJ2-1	CASSLGLWATNNEQFF	TGTGCCAGCAGTTTAGGCTTATGGGCCACCAACAATGAGCAGTTCTTC
.	TRBV20-1	.	TRBJ2-3	CSASERSAGTDTQYF	TGCAGTGCTAGCGAACGCAGCGCTGGCACAGATACGCAGTATTTT
TRBD1	TRBV12-3/TRBV12-4	.	TRBJ2-5	CASSRGQGIKTQYF	TGTGCCAGCAGTCGGGGACAGGGGATCAAGACCCAGTACTTC
TRBD2	TRBV20-1	many	TRBJ2-7	CSAGLAGDHNEQYF	TGCAGTGCTGGACTAGCGGGAGATCACAACGAGCAGTACTTC
.	TRBV7-2	many	TRBJ2-7	CASSLYQGEQYF	TGTGCCAGCAGCTTATATCAGGGCGAGCAGTACTTC
TRBD2	TRBV27	many	TRBJ2-7	CASSLRTSGSPNVLYKQYF	TGTGCCAGCAGTCTAAGGACTAGCGGGAGCCCCAACGTCTTATACAAGCAGTACTTC
TRBD2	TRBV11-1	few	TRBJ2-2	CASSPVSRSAGARTGELFF	TGTGCCAGCAGCCCCGTGTCAAGGTCAGCGGGAGCTAGAACCGGGGAGCTGTTTTTT
TRBD2	TRBV27	many	TRBJ2-1	CASSLRGLGSYNEQFF	TGTGCCAGCAGTTTAAGGGGACTAGGCTCCTACAATGAGCAGTTCTTC
.	TRBV20-1	.	TRBJ1-4	CSARDVKTHATNEKLFF	TGCAGTGCTAGAGATGTTAAGACACATGCAACTAATGAAAAACTGTTTTTT
.	TRBV12-3/TRBV12-4	few	TRBJ1-1	CASSLAGPGTEAFF	TGTGCCAGCAGTTTAGCAGGCCCAGGGACTGAAGCTTTCTTT
.	TRBV5-6	.	TRBJ2-1	CASSGTEPYNEQFF	TGTGCCAGCAGCGGAACAGAGCCCTACAATGAGCAGTTCTTC
.	TRBV12-3/TRBV12-4	many	TRBJ1-3	CASSFWNSGNTIYF	TGTGCCAGCAGTTTCTGGAACTCTGGAAACACCATATATTTT
.	TRBV20-1	many	TRBJ2-1	CSAPDFHGDNEQFF	TGCAGTGCTCCCGACTTCCACGGGGACAATGAGCAGTTCTTC
TRBD1	TRBV19	.	TRBJ2-1	CASSGQGGKFF	TGTGCCAGTAGCGGACAGGGTGGTAAGTTCTTC
.	TRBV3-1	many	TRBJ1-2	CASSQGQGNYGYTF	TGTGCCAGCAGCCAAGGGCAGGGAAACTATGGCTACACCTTC
.	TRBV28	many	TRBJ1-2	CASRQGMANYGYTF	TGTGCCAGCAGGCAGGGGATGGCTAACTATGGCTACACCTTC